The present TCR beta chain was sequenced within a study of beta chain features in type 1 diabetes. Study context: In all, 85 million to 130 million sorted cells from all samples were analyzed. Study outcomes and limitations: All four CD4+ subsets of Type 1 diabetes patients contained TCRB CDR3s that were moderately but significantly shorter.

The sequenced template was cDNA made from the entire isolated RNA. Some clones are missing from TCRdb's copy, which holds only in-frame ones; the method was immunoSEQ multiplex PCR. Of around 150,000 clones in the sample, about 8.3% are singletons; the top ten hold 0.54%. To note about this clone: Its antigen remains unknown.

CDR1 and CDR2 (germline): KGHSH, LQKENI. The CDR3 is 12 amino acids. Trimming removed 6 bases at V and 3 bases at J, with 8 bases between. Sequenced material: central memory CD4+ T cells from blood. This chain joins TRBV18 and TRBJ1-2; D is possibly TRBD1 (5 bases). The sequence derives from a woman between 18 and 30 years old with type 1 diabetes. CDR3 in DNA: TGTGCCAGCTCTACGACAGACTATGGCTACACCTTC. Its translation: CASSTTDYGYTF.